This TCR beta chain was observed in a study of T cells after yellow fever vaccination. Study-level background: Fractions of low cell number were prepared using SMART-Seq v4 Ultra Low Input.

General study results and limits: There was a small share of clonotypes that showed up in both the CD4 and CD8 compartments.

UMIs were added to TCR cDNA along with a universal primer site when it was made by 5'RACE template switching. One entry per CDR3 protein results from TCRdb running MiXCR on the 5' RACE reads. The table shows 250,000 or so distinct CDR3 sequences, with 6.9% occurring only once. Worth noting for this clonotype: The antigen is unknown.

CDR1 and CDR2 from the germline V gene are SGHDN and FVKESK. The V and J ends lost 0 bases and 4 bases respectively, with 9 bases between them. The CDR3 consists of 14 residues. Specimen: CD4+ T cells sorted from PBMCs, collected 15 days after the yellow fever booster vaccination. The chain carries TRBV14 and TRBJ2-5, with TRBD1 as a possible D gene (6 bases). The clonotype comes from a man aged 30 to 39 who received the YFV17D yellow fever vaccine. CDR3 protein: CASSQEWGRETQYF. The DNA for the CDR3 is TGTGCCAGCAGCCAAGAGTGGGGGCGAGAGACCCAGTACTTC.